Shown below are 10 T cell receptor beta chains from a single sample sequenced in a study of cytomegalovirus exposure and HLA in healthy donors. In the PCR, 60 Vbeta and 13 Jbeta primers were used. Profiling relied on immunoSEQ multiplex PCR, and the TCRdb table lists in-frame clones only, not all of them. The sample has fewer than 140,000 clones, roughly 80% seen once. The sequencing input was PBMCs. The receptor source for this set is a man aged 50 to 60 in good health and CMV-seronegative.

This clone was counted a single time. The chain couples TRBV4-2 to TRBJ1-2; TRBD1 aligns across 11 bases. The CDR3 covers 15 residues. The germline gives CDR1 LGHNA, CDR2 YNFKEQ. The V and J ends lost 4 bases and 3 bases, in that order; junction bases with no gene match: 4. CDR3 residues: CASSPDRGHDYGYTF. The CDR3 DNA sequence: TGTGCCAGCAGCCCGGACAGGGGGCACGACTATGGCTACACCTTC.

The chain couples TRBV11-2 to TRBJ2-2; unclear D gene. This CDR3 is built from 14 residues. V was shortened by 0 bases and J by 11 bases, with 13 bases between the two germline ends. Germline-derived CDR1 and CDR2 are SGHAT and FQNNGV. CDR3 sequence (DNA): TGTGCCAGCAGCTTAGATCACCTAGATCCTGAGCTGTTTTTT. Translation gives CASSLDHLDPELFF. The whole variable domain, remainder taken from reference TRBV11-2 and TRBJ2-2, is EAGVAQSPRYKIIEKRQSVAFWCNPISGHATLYWYQQILGQGPKLLIQFQNNGVVDDSQLPKDRFSAERLKGVDSTLKIQPAKLEDSAVYLCASSLDHLDPELFFGEGSRLTVL.

This chain uses TRBV7-2 with TRBJ2-7; D not resolved. V was shortened by 0 bases and J by 5 bases, with 5 bases between the two germline ends. Per the germline V gene, CDR1 is SGHTA and CDR2 is FQGNSA. This CDR3 comprises 12 residues. The DNA of the CDR3 is TGTGCCAGCAGCTTAGCTACGGACGAGCAGTACTTC. Translation: CASSLATDEQYF.

The gene calls are TRBV29-1 and TRBJ2-3; perhaps TRBD2 as D (6 bases). This CDR3 is built from 14 residues. Trimming removed 4 bases from V and 3 bases from J, with 14 bases in between. Germline CDR1 reads SQVTM; CDR2 reads ANQGSEA. CDR3 residues: CSVGIVGGTDTQYF. The CDR3 DNA reads as TGCAGCGTTGGGATCGTCGGGGGAACAGATACGCAGTATTTT.

This chain joins TRBV19 and TRBJ1-5; 7 nucleotides match TRBD1. Per the germline V gene, CDR1 is LNHDA and CDR2 is SQIVND (reference sequence). V shed 6 bases, J shed 5 bases, and the junction held 4 bases outside the gene matches. The CDR3 covers 13 residues. The CDR3 DNA reads as TGTGCCAGTAGAAGACAGGGCGATCAGCCCCAGCATTTT. Residues: CASRRQGDQPQHF.

V is TRBV7-9 and J is TRBJ1-2, with a weak D call TRBD1 (5 bases). The V gene lost 0 bases and the J gene lost 7 bases, with 12 bases spanning the gap. The CDR3 contains 14 residues. Germline CDR1 SEHNR, CDR2 FQNEAQ (reference sequence). Here the CDR3 reads CASSLAGQTAGYTF. The CDR3 nucleotides read TGTGCCAGCAGCTTAGCGGGGCAGACTGCTGGCTACACCTTC.

The chain has TRBV10-1 and TRBJ1-1; 10 bases match TRBD1. This CDR3 has 15 amino acids. The J segment lost 0 bases and the V segment lost 5 bases, leaving 3 bases of the junction unmatched. Germline V lookup: CDR1 WNHNN, CDR2 SYGVQD (reference sequence). This CDR3 reads CASSRQGALNTEAFF. The CDR3 nucleotides read TGCGCCAGCAGTAGACAGGGGGCCCTGAACACTGAAGCTTTCTTT.

The rearrangement uses TRBV5-6 and TRBJ2-2; 9 positions match TRBD1. Germline loops: CDR1 SGHDT, CDR2 YYEEEE. CDR3 size: 16 residues. The J segment lost 7 bases and the V segment lost 4 bases, leaving 11 bases of the junction unmatched. The chain's CDR3 is CASSPPGTGFIGELFF. As DNA, the CDR3 is TGTGCCAGCAGCCCGCCCGGGACAGGGTTCATCGGGGAGCTGTTTTTT.

The chain joins TRBV7-2 to TRBJ2-1, with 8 positions matching TRBD1. J lost 7 bases, V lost 5 bases, and 7 bases had no gene match. The CDR3 sequence is 14 residues long. The germline gives CDR1 SGHTA, CDR2 FQGNSA. Here the CDR3 reads CASSPQGAENEQFF. The CDR3 bases are TGTGCCAGCAGCCCTCAGGGGGCCGAGAATGAGCAGTTCTTC. The whole variable domain, remainder taken from reference TRBV7-2 and TRBJ2-1, is GAGVSQSPSNKVTEKGKDVELRCDPISGHTALYWYRQSLGQGLEFLIYFQGNSAPDKSGLPSDRFSAERTGGSVSTLTIQRTQQEDSAVYLCASSPQGAENEQFFGPGTRLTVL.

The J gene is TRBJ1-2, the V gene TRBV6-1, with D maybe TRBD1 (5 bases). The CDR3 has 14 amino acids. The germline V and J ends were trimmed by 0 bases and 3 bases, with 8 bases remaining between them. CDR1 is MNHNS, CDR2 SASEGT, per germline. In nucleotides, the CDR3 is TGTGCCAGCAGTGAAGCTGGGGCGTACTATGGCTACACCTTC. This codes for CASSEAGAYYGYTF.